A selection of T cell receptor beta chains follows, all from one sample in a study of cytomegalovirus exposure and HLA in healthy donors. The assay was immunoSEQ multiplex PCR, and TCRdb's table has in-frame clones only and misses some. The sample shows more than 110,000 clones, about nine tenths of them seen only once. Sequencing used PBMCs. These receptors were taken from a man aged 18 to 35 in good health and CMV-seronegative. The CDR3 runs from the conserved cysteine through the conserved F or W. The order of the fields is D gene, clone size, V gene, J gene, CDR3 DNA, CDR3 protein. A D gene is named only where the DNA matches it firmly. Expanded clones get a size class; other rows say once, few or many, or leave the size out.

D gene: NA
clone size: few
V gene: TRBV19
J gene: TRBJ1-2
CDR3 DNA: TGTGCCAGTAGTATCCTCGGGGTCCTCTATGGCTACACCTTC
CDR3 protein: CASSILGVLYGYTF

D gene: TRBD2
clone size: NA
V gene: TRBV4-1
J gene: TRBJ2-2
CDR3 DNA: TGCGCCAGCAGCCAACGGGGGACTAGGGACACCGGGGAGCTGTTTTTT
CDR3 protein: CASSQRGTRDTGELFF

D gene: NA
clone size: NA
V gene: TRBV7-2
J gene: TRBJ1-1
CDR3 DNA: TGTGCCAGCAGCTTACATCAGAACACTGAAGCTTTCTTT
CDR3 protein: CASSLHQNTEAFF

D gene: TRBD2
clone size: NA
V gene: TRBV2
J gene: TRBJ2-1
CDR3 DNA: TGTGCCAGCGTAGCTAGCGGGTCCAATGAGCAGTTCTTC
CDR3 protein: CASVASGSNEQFF

D gene: TRBD2
clone size: once
V gene: TRBV11-3
J gene: TRBJ2-1
CDR3 DNA: TGTGCCAGCAGCTCTAGCGGGAGTGCGGCCTACAATGAGCAGTTCTTC
CDR3 protein: CASSSSGSAAYNEQFF

D gene: TRBD1
clone size: NA
V gene: TRBV4-1
J gene: TRBJ1-4
CDR3 DNA: TGCGCCAGCAGCGGGGCCGGGACAGGGGATGAAAAACTGTTTTTT
CDR3 protein: CASSGAGTGDEKLFF

D gene: TRBD1
clone size: NA
V gene: TRBV11-3
J gene: TRBJ2-7
CDR3 DNA: TGTGCCAGCAGCCACAGGGGGAACGAGCAGTACTTC
CDR3 protein: CASSHRGNEQYF

D gene: NA
clone size: NA
V gene: TRBV10-2
J gene: TRBJ2-3
CDR3 DNA: TGCGCCAGCAGTGAGTCGGAGTGGCCGGATCGAGATACGCAGTATTTT
CDR3 protein: CASSESEWPDRDTQYF

D gene: TRBD1
clone size: NA
V gene: TRBV18
J gene: TRBJ1-4
CDR3 DNA: TGTGCCAGCTCTCCCGACAGGGTAGAAGAAAAACTGTTTTTT
CDR3 protein: CASSPDRVEEKLFF

D gene: NA
clone size: medium-sized
V gene: TRBV1
J gene: TRBJ2-5
CDR3 DNA: TGCACCAGCAGCGGACTAGCGGGAGAAGAGACCCAGTACTTC
CDR3 protein: CTSSGLAGEETQYF

D gene: TRBD1
clone size: NA
V gene: TRBV25-1
J gene: TRBJ1-3
CDR3 DNA: TGTGCCAGCACCCATAACCGGGACAGGGTTTTTCTTGGAAACACCATATATTTT
CDR3 protein: CASTHNRDRVFLGNTIYF

D gene: NA
clone size: NA
V gene: TRBV19
J gene: TRBJ1-1
CDR3 DNA: TGTGCCAGTAGTATAGGAGGAAGTCCTGAAGCTTTCTTT
CDR3 protein: CASSIGGSPEAFF

D gene: NA
clone size: NA
V gene: TRBV5-5
J gene: TRBJ2-7
CDR3 DNA: TGTGCCAGCAGCCTAAGATGGACAGAGGCCGAGCAGTACTTC
CDR3 protein: CASSLRWTEAEQYF

D gene: TRBD2
clone size: once
V gene: TRBV7-9
J gene: TRBJ2-1
CDR3 DNA: TGTGCCAGCAGCCCGGAACTAGCGACTGAGCAGTTCTTC
CDR3 protein: CASSPELATEQFF

D gene: TRBD2
clone size: NA
V gene: TRBV4-1
J gene: TRBJ2-1
CDR3 DNA: TGCGCCAGCAGCCAAGGCCGGGCGGGAGGCCGGGGCAATGAGCAGTTCTTC
CDR3 protein: CASSQGRAGGRGNEQFF

D gene: TRBD1
clone size: NA
V gene: TRBV4-3
J gene: TRBJ2-2
CDR3 DNA: TGCGCCAGCAGCCAAGAGAGGGGGACAGGGGGGACCGGGGAGCTGTTTTTT
CDR3 protein: CASSQERGTGGTGELFF

D gene: NA
clone size: once
V gene: TRBV4-1
J gene: TRBJ2-1
CDR3 DNA: TGCGCCAGCAGCCAAGTGGGGCGGGGGCCCTACAATGAGCAGTTCTTC
CDR3 protein: CASSQVGRGPYNEQFF

D gene: NA
clone size: few
V gene: TRBV28
J gene: TRBJ2-7
CDR3 DNA: TGTGCCAGCACCTCACGGGGGAGGGAGCAGTACTTC
CDR3 protein: CASTSRGREQYF

D gene: TRBD2
clone size: few
V gene: TRBV4-3
J gene: TRBJ2-7
CDR3 DNA: TGCGCCAGCAGCCACCAGCGGGAGGGCCTCCACGAGCAGTACTTC
CDR3 protein: CASSHQREGLHEQYF

D gene: TRBD1
clone size: many
V gene: TRBV6-5
J gene: TRBJ1-2
CDR3 DNA: TGTGCCAGCGCGACAGGGTATGGCTACACCTTC
CDR3 protein: CASATGYGYTF